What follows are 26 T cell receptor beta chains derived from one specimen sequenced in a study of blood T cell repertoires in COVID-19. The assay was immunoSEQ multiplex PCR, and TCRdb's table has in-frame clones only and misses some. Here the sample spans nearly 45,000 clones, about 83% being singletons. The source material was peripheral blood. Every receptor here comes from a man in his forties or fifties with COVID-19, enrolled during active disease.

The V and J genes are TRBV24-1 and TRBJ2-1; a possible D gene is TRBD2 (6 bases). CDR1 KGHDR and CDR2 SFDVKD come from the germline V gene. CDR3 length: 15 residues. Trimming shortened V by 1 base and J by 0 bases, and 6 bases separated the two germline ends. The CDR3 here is CATSDFGSSYNEQFF. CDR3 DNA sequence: TGTGCCACCAGTGATTTCGGGAGCTCCTACAATGAGCAGTTCTTC.

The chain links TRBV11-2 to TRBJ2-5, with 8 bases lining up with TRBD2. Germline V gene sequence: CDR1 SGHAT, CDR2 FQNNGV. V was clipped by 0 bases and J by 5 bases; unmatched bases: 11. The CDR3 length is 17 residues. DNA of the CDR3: TGTGCCAGCAGCTTAGATTGGTTGGTAGCGGGGCTGGAGACCCAGTACTTC. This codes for CASSLDWLVAGLETQYF. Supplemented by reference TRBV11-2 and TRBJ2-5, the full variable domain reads EAGVAQSPRYKIIEKRQSVAFWCNPISGHATLYWYQQILGQGPKLLIQFQNNGVVDDSQLPKDRFSAERLKGVDSTLKIQPAKLEDSAVYLCASSLDWLVAGLETQYFGPGTRLLVL.

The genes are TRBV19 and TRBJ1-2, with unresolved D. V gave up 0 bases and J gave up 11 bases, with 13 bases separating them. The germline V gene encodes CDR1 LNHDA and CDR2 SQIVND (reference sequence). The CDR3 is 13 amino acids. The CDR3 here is CASSIEWGGHYTF. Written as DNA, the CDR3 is TGTGCCAGTAGTATAGAATGGGGAGGGCATTACACCTTC. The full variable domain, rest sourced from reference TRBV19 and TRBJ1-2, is DGGITQSPKYLFRKEGQNVTLSCEQNLNHDAMYWYRQDPGQGLRLIYYSQIVNDFQKGDIAEGYSVSREKKESFPLTVTSAQKNPTAFYLCASSIEWGGHYTFGSGTRLTVV.

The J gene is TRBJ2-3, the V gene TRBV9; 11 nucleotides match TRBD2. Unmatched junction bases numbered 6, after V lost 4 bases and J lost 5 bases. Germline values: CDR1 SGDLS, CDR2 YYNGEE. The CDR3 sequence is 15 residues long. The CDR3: CASSRRGLAGDTQYF. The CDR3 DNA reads TGTGCCAGCAGCCGTAGAGGACTAGCGGGAGATACGCAGTATTTT.

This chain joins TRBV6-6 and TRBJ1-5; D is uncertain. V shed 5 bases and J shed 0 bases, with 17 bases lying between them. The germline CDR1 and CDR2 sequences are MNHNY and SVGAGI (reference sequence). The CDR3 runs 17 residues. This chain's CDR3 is CASSLRRSRDSNQPQHF. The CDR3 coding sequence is TGTGCCAGCAGTCTTAGGCGGTCGAGGGATAGCAATCAGCCCCAGCATTTT.

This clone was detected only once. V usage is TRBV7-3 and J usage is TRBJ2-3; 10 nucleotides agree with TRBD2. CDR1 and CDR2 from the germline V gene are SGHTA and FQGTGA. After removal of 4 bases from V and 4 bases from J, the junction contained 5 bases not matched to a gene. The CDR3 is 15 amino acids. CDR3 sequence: CASSSSGGEADTQYF. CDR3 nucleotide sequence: TGTGCCAGCAGCTCCAGCGGGGGGGAGGCAGATACGCAGTATTTT. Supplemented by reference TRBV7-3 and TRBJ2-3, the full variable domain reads GAGVSQTPSNKVTEKGKYVELRCDPISGHTALYWYRQSLGQGPEFLIYFQGTGAADDSGLPNDRFFAVRPEGSVSTLKIQRTERGDSAVYLCASSSSGGEADTQYFGPGTRLTVL.

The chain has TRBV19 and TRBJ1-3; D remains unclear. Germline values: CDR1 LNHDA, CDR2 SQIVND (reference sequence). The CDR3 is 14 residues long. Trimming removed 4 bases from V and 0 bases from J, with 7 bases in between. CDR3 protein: CASSTRSSGNTIYF. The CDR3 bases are TGTGCCAGTAGTACTCGGAGCTCTGGAAACACCATATATTTT.

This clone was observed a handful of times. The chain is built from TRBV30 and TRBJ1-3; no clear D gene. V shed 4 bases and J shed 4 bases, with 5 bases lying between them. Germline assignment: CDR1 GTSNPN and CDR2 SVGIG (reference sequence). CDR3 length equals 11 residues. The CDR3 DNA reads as TGTGCCTGGACGCGAGGAAACACCATATATTTT. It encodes CAWTRGNTIYF.

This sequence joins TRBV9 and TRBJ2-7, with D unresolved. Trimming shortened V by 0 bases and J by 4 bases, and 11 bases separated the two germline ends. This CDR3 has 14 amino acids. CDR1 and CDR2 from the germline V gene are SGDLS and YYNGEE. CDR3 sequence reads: CASSVVRHGYEQYF. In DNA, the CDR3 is TGTGCCAGCAGCGTAGTGCGACATGGGTACGAGCAGTACTTC.

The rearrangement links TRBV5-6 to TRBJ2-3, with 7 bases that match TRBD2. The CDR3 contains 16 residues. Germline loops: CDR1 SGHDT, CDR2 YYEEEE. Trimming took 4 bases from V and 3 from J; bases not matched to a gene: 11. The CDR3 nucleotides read TGTGCCAGCAGCGCTGTCAGCGGGATCGGTACAGATACGCAGTATTTT. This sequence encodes CASSAVSGIGTDTQYF. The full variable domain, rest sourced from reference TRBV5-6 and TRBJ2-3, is DAGVTQSPTHLIKTRGQQVTLRCSPKSGHDTVSWYQQALGQGPQFIFQYYEEEERQRGNFPDRFSGHQFPNYSSELNVNALLLGDSALYLCASSAVSGIGTDTQYFGPGTRLTVL.

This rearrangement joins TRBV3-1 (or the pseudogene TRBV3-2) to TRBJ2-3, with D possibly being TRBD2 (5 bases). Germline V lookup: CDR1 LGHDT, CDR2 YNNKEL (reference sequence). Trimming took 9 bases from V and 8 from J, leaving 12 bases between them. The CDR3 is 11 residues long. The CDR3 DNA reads TGTGCCAGGACTTACCGGGGTACGCAGTATTTT. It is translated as CARTYRGTQYF.

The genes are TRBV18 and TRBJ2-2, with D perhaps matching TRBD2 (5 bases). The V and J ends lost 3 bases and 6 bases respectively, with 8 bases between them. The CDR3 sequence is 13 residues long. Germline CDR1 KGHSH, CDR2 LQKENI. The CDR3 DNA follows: TGTGCCAGCTCACCCGTGAGGGCCGGGGAGCTGTTTTTT. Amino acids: CASSPVRAGELFF. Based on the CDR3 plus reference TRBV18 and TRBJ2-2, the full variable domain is NAGVMQNPRHLVRRRGQEARLRCSPMKGHSHVYWYRQLPEEGLKFMVYLQKENIIDESGMPKERFSAEFPKEGPSILRIQQVVRGDSAAYFCASSPVRAGELFFGEGSRLTVL.

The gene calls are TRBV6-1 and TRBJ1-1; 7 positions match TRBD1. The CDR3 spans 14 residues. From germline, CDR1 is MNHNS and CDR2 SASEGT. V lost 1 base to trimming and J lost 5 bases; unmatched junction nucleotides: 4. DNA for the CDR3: TGTGCCAGCAGTGAAGTGGCAGGGGGTACTGAAGCTTTCTTT. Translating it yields CASSEVAGGTEAFF.

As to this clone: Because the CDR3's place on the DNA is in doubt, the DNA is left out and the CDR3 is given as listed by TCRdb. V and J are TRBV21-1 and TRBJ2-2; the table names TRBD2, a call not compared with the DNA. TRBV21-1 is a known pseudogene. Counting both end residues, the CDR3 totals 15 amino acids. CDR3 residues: CASSKVGGGTGELFF.

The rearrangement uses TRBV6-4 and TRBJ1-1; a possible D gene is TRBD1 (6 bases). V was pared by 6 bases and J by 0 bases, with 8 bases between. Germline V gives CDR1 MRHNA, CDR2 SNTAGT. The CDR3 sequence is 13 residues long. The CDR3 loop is CASRQGLNTEAFF. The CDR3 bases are TGTGCCAGCAGACAGGGATTGAACACTGAAGCTTTCTTT.

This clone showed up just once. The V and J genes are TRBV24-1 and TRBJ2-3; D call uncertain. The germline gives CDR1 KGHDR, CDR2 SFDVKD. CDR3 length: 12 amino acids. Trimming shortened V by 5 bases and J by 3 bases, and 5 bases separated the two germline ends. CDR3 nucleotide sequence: TGTGCCACCAGTGCCCTTACAGATACGCAGTATTTT. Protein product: CATSALTDTQYF.

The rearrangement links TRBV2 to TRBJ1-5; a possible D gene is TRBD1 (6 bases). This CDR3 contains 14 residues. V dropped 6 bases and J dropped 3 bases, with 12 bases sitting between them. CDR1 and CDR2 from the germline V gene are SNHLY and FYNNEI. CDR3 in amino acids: CASSSDSFNQPQHF. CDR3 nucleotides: TGTGCCAGCAGCTCGGACAGCTTCAATCAGCCCCAGCATTTT. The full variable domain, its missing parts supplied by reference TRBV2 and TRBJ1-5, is EPEVTQTPSHQVTQMGQEVILRCVPISNHLYFYWYRQILGQKVEFLVSFYNNEISEKSEIFDDQFSVERPDGSNFTLKIRSTKLEDSAMYFCASSSDSFNQPQHFGDGTRLSIL.

CDR3 sequence (DNA): TGTGCCAGCAGCGTAGTAGCGGGAGTAGATACGCAGTATTTT. Encoded protein: CASSVVAGVDTQYF. The chain joins TRBV9 to TRBJ2-3; 9 nucleotides match TRBD2. The CDR3 runs 14 residues. Germline loops: CDR1 SGDLS, CDR2 YYNGEE. With 0 bases clipped from V and 5 bases from J, the junction kept 1 base outside the gene matches. The variable domain in full, with the rest retrieved from reference TRBV9 and TRBJ2-3, is DSGVTQTPKHLITATGQRVTLRCSPRSGDLSVYWYQQSLDQGLQFLIQYYNGEERAKGNILERFSAQQFPDLHSELNLSSLELGDSALYFCASSVVAGVDTQYFGPGTRLTVL.

CDR3 in amino acids: CASSLDQGKYGYTF. CDR3 bases: TGTGCCAGCAGCTTAGATCAGGGGAAGTATGGCTACACCTTC. The chain uses TRBV7-9 and TRBJ1-2, with D maybe TRBD1 (6 bases). CDR1 and CDR2 from the germline V gene are SEHNR and FQNEAQ (reference sequence). CDR3 length: 14 residues. V shed 1 base and J shed 5 bases, with 11 bases lying between them.

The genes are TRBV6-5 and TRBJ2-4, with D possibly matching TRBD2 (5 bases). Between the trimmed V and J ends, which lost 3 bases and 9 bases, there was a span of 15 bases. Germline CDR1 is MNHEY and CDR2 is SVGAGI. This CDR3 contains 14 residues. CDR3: CASSYRAGDSIQYF. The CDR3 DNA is TGTGCCAGCAGTTATAGGGCGGGCGATAGCATTCAGTACTTC.

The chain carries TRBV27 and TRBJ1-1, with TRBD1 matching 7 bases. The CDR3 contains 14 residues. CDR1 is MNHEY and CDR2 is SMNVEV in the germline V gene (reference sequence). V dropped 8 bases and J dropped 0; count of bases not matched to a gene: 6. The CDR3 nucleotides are TGTGCCAGCTCCCTGGGACAGATGAACACTGAAGCTTTCTTT. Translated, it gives CASSLGQMNTEAFF.

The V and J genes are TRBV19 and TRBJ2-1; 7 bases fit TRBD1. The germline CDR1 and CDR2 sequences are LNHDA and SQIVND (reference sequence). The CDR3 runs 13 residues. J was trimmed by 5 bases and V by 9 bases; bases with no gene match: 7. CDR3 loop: CASKRDSDNEQFF. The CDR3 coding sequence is TGTGCCAGCAAACGGGACAGTGACAATGAGCAGTTCTTC. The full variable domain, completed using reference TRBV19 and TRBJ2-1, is DGGITQSPKYLFRKEGQNVTLSCEQNLNHDAMYWYRQDPGQGLRLIYYSQIVNDFQKGDIAEGYSVSREKKESFPLTVTSAQKNPTAFYLCASKRDSDNEQFFGPGTRLTVL.

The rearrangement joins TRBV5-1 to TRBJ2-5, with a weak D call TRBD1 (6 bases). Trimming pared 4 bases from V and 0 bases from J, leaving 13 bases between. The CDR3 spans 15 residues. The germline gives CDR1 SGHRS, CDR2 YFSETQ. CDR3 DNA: TGCGCCAGCAGCGCAGACAGGCTTAACCAAGAGACCCAGTACTTC. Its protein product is CASSADRLNQETQYF.

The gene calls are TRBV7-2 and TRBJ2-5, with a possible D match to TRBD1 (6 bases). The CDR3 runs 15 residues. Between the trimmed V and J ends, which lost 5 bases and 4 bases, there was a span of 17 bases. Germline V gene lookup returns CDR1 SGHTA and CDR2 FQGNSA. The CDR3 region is CASSTRTARGETQYF. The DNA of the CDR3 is TGTGCCAGCAGCACTAGGACAGCGAGGGGAGAGACCCAGTACTTC.

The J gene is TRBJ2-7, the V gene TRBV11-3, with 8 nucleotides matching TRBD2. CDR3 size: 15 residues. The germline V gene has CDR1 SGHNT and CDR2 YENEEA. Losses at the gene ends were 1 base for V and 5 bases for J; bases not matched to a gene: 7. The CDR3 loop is CASSLGRGGLDEQYF. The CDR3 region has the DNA TGTGCCAGCAGCTTAGGTCGGGGGGGCTTAGACGAGCAGTACTTC.

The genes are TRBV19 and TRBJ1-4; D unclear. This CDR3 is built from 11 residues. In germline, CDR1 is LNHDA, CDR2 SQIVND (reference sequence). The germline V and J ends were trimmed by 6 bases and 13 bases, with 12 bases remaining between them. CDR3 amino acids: CASSSGRLLFF. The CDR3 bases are TGTGCCAGTAGCAGCGGACGTTTACTGTTTTTT.